A selection of T cell receptor beta chains follows, all from one sample in a study of PD-L1 blockade in urothelial cancer. TCRdb's table, derived via immunoSEQ multiplex PCR, lists solely in-frame clones and lacks some. The table records about 81,000 clones, around 85% of them present only once. Sequenced here: PBMCs, sampled around atezolizumab (anti-PD-L1) treatment. Source of these receptors: a man in his forties or fifties with urothelial cancer. The CDR3 runs from the conserved cysteine through the conserved F or W. The D gene is left open where the match is weak. Clone size, where shown, is once, few, many, or a class for clones that have expanded.

D gene: TRBD2
V gene: TRBV7-2
clone size: once
J gene: TRBJ2-5
CDR3 length: 16
CDR3 protein: CASSPSGTSAQETQYF
CDR3 DNA: TGTGCCAGCAGCCCTTCCGGGACTAGCGCCCAAGAGACCCAGTACTTC

D gene: NA
V gene: TRBV9
clone size: NA
J gene: TRBJ2-1
CDR3 length: 13
CDR3 protein: CASNSPGVREQFF
CDR3 DNA: TGTGCCAGCAACTCACCCGGGGTGCGGGAGCAGTTCTTC

D gene: TRBD1
V gene: TRBV4-3
clone size: NA
J gene: TRBJ1-4
CDR3 length: 15
CDR3 protein: CASSPWGTGGGKLFF
CDR3 DNA: TGCGCCAGCAGCCCGTGGGGAACAGGGGGCGGAAAACTGTTTTTT

D gene: NA
V gene: TRBV2
clone size: NA
J gene: TRBJ1-1
CDR3 length: 13
CDR3 protein: CASSDEGNTEAFF
CDR3 DNA: TGTGCCAGCAGTGACGAGGGTAACACTGAAGCTTTCTTT

D gene: NA
V gene: TRBV30
clone size: NA
J gene: TRBJ2-1
CDR3 length: 13
CDR3 protein: CAWSAAEYNEQFF
CDR3 DNA: TGTGCCTGGAGTGCGGCGGAATACAATGAGCAGTTCTTC

D gene: TRBD2
V gene: TRBV4-2
clone size: NA
J gene: TRBJ2-7
CDR3 length: 19
CDR3 protein: CASRPSGTSGFSRGDEQYF
CDR3 DNA: TGTGCCAGCAGACCCTCCGGGACTAGCGGGTTCTCCCGGGGGGACGAGCAGTACTTC

D gene: TRBD2
V gene: TRBV6-1
clone size: NA
J gene: TRBJ2-2
CDR3 length: 14
CDR3 protein: CASSAERGTGELFF
CDR3 DNA: TGTGCCAGCAGTGCCGAGCGGGGCACCGGGGAGCTGTTTTTT

D gene: NA
V gene: TRBV2
clone size: NA
J gene: TRBJ1-1
CDR3 length: 12
CDR3 protein: CAKTGGQTEAFF
CDR3 DNA: TGTGCCAAGACAGGCGGGCAAACTGAAGCTTTCTTT

D gene: NA
V gene: TRBV9
clone size: NA
J gene: TRBJ1-3
CDR3 length: 13
CDR3 protein: CASSPEGVNTIYF
CDR3 DNA: TGTGCCAGCAGCCCCGAAGGGGTAAACACCATATATTTT

D gene: NA
V gene: TRBV20-1
clone size: NA
J gene: TRBJ1-1
CDR3 length: 11
CDR3 protein: CSARRSPKAFF
CDR3 DNA: TGCAGTGCTAGACGTTCGCCTAAAGCTTTCTTT

D gene: TRBD1
V gene: TRBV6-5
clone size: NA
J gene: TRBJ2-7
CDR3 length: 14
CDR3 protein: CASRPPGGEYEQYF
CDR3 DNA: TGTGCCAGCAGGCCACCAGGGGGCGAATACGAGCAGTACTTC

D gene: NA
V gene: TRBV15
clone size: NA
J gene: TRBJ1-1
CDR3 length: 16
CDR3 protein: CATSRDRVKGNTEAFF
CDR3 DNA: TGTGCCACCAGCAGAGATCGGGTGAAAGGGAACACTGAAGCTTTCTTT

D gene: TRBD2
V gene: TRBV7-3
clone size: NA
J gene: TRBJ2-1
CDR3 length: 12
CDR3 protein: CASTMGGDEQFF
CDR3 DNA: TGTGCCAGCACAATGGGGGGGGATGAGCAGTTCTTC

D gene: TRBD2
V gene: TRBV5-4
clone size: NA
J gene: TRBJ2-5
CDR3 length: 15
CDR3 protein: CASSFKGLAEETQYF
CDR3 DNA: TGTGCCAGCAGCTTTAAAGGCCTAGCGGAGGAGACCCAGTACTTC

D gene: TRBD1
V gene: TRBV30
clone size: NA
J gene: TRBJ1-5
CDR3 length: 13
CDR3 protein: CAWGQGGDQPQHF
CDR3 DNA: TGTGCCTGGGGCCAGGGGGGAGATCAGCCCCAGCATTTT

D gene: NA
V gene: TRBV27
clone size: NA
J gene: TRBJ2-7
CDR3 length: 13
CDR3 protein: CASRFVQAYEQYF
CDR3 DNA: TGTGCCAGCAGGTTTGTACAGGCCTACGAGCAGTACTTC

D gene: NA
V gene: TRBV4-2
clone size: NA
J gene: TRBJ1-1
CDR3 length: 16
CDR3 protein: CASSQDRNRVEFGAFF
CDR3 DNA: TGTGCCAGCAGCCAAGATAGGAACAGGGTCGAATTTGGGGCTTTCTTT

D gene: TRBD1
V gene: TRBV27
clone size: NA
J gene: TRBJ1-1
CDR3 length: 15
CDR3 protein: CATLPPGQGLSRAFF
CDR3 DNA: TGTGCCACTCTACCCCCGGGACAGGGTTTAAGTAGAGCTTTCTTT

D gene: TRBD2
V gene: TRBV20-1
clone size: once
J gene: TRBJ2-1
CDR3 length: 11
CDR3 protein: CSAGLGTRSFF
CDR3 DNA: TGCAGTGCTGGCCTTGGGACTAGAAGTTTCTTC

D gene: NA
V gene: TRBV6-5
clone size: NA
J gene: TRBJ2-3
CDR3 length: 14
CDR3 protein: CASSYFTGSDTQYF
CDR3 DNA: TGTGCCAGCAGTTACTTTACAGGGTCAGATACGCAGTATTTT

D gene: NA
V gene: TRBV28
clone size: NA
J gene: TRBJ1-3
CDR3 length: 15
CDR3 protein: CASSFRGAGGNTIYF
CDR3 DNA: TGTGCCAGCAGTTTTCGGGGGGCAGGCGGAAACACCATATATTTT

D gene: NA
V gene: TRBV7-6
clone size: NA
J gene: TRBJ2-7
CDR3 length: 16
CDR3 protein: CASSHAIGGGKSEQYF
CDR3 DNA: TGTGCCAGCAGCCATGCGATTGGGGGAGGCAAAAGCGAGCAGTACTTC

D gene: NA
V gene: TRBV19
clone size: NA
J gene: TRBJ1-3
CDR3 length: 13
CDR3 protein: CASCQGLENTIYF
CDR3 DNA: TGTGCCTCCTGCCAGGGGCTAGAAAACACCATATATTTT

D gene: NA
V gene: TRBV5-1
clone size: NA
J gene: TRBJ2-5
CDR3 length: 15
CDR3 protein: CASSLERGSQETQYF
CDR3 DNA: TGCGCCAGCAGCTTGGAGAGAGGCAGCCAAGAGACCCAGTACTTC

D gene: NA
V gene: TRBV29-1
clone size: NA
J gene: TRBJ2-2
CDR3 length: 12
CDR3 protein: CSVERGTGELFF
CDR3 DNA: TGCAGCGTGGAAAGGGGTACCGGGGAGCTGTTTTTT

D gene: NA
V gene: TRBV18
clone size: few
J gene: TRBJ1-4
CDR3 length: 15
CDR3 protein: CASSPPAATNEKLFF
CDR3 DNA: TGTGCCAGCTCACCACCGGCTGCAACTAATGAAAAACTGTTTTTT

D gene: NA
V gene: TRBV14
clone size: NA
J gene: TRBJ2-5
CDR3 length: 12
CDR3 protein: CASSQGTGAQYF
CDR3 DNA: TGTGCCAGCAGCCAAGGGACGGGGGCCCAGTACTTC

D gene: TRBD1
V gene: TRBV9
clone size: NA
J gene: TRBJ1-2
CDR3 length: 14
CDR3 protein: CASSPGTGSYGYTF
CDR3 DNA: TGTGCCAGCAGCCCGGGGACAGGCAGCTATGGCTACACCTTC

D gene: TRBD2
V gene: TRBV7-3
clone size: NA
J gene: TRBJ2-2
CDR3 length: 15
CDR3 protein: CASKAGAGNTGELFF
CDR3 DNA: TGTGCCAGCAAAGCGGGGGCAGGGAACACCGGGGAGCTGTTTTTT

D gene: TRBD2
V gene: TRBV7-6
clone size: NA
J gene: TRBJ2-3
CDR3 length: 16
CDR3 protein: CASSLRASGSTDTQYF
CDR3 DNA: TGTGCCAGCAGCTTACGAGCTAGCGGTAGCACAGATACGCAGTATTTT

D gene: TRBD2
V gene: TRBV5-1
clone size: NA
J gene: TRBJ2-1
CDR3 length: 16
CDR3 protein: CASSRDGGSVYNEQFF
CDR3 DNA: TGCGCCAGCAGCCGAGACGGCGGGAGTGTCTACAATGAGCAGTTCTTC

D gene: NA
V gene: TRBV11-2
clone size: NA
J gene: TRBJ1-1
CDR3 length: 13
CDR3 protein: CASSLEAGAEAFF
CDR3 DNA: TGTGCCAGCAGCTTAGAGGCCGGGGCTGAAGCTTTCTTT

D gene: NA
V gene: TRBV2
clone size: NA
J gene: TRBJ1-2
CDR3 length: 14
CDR3 protein: CASSGAGNNYGYTF
CDR3 DNA: TGTGCCAGCAGTGGGGCAGGTAACAACTATGGCTACACCTTC

D gene: NA
V gene: TRBV7-9
clone size: NA
J gene: TRBJ1-4
CDR3 length: 15
CDR3 protein: CASSPNRATNEKLFF
CDR3 DNA: TGTGCCAGCAGCCCGAACAGAGCAACTAATGAAAAACTGTTTTTT

D gene: TRBD2
V gene: TRBV28
clone size: NA
J gene: TRBJ2-7
CDR3 length: 14
CDR3 protein: CASQLAGVSYEQYF
CDR3 DNA: TGTGCCAGCCAGCTGGCGGGAGTATCCTACGAGCAGTACTTC

D gene: NA
V gene: TRBV7-9
clone size: NA
J gene: TRBJ1-2
CDR3 length: 13
CDR3 protein: CASSFSANYGYTF
CDR3 DNA: TGTGCCAGCAGCTTTTCAGCTAACTATGGCTACACCTTC

D gene: NA
V gene: TRBV9
clone size: NA
J gene: TRBJ2-3
CDR3 length: 15
CDR3 protein: CASSPRGVATDTQYF
CDR3 DNA: TGTGCCAGCAGCCCCCGCGGGGTGGCCACAGATACGCAGTATTTT

D gene: NA
V gene: TRBV19
clone size: NA
J gene: TRBJ2-3
CDR3 length: 17
CDR3 protein: CASSMGEWGLGPDTQYF
CDR3 DNA: TGTGCCAGTAGTATGGGTGAATGGGGGCTCGGCCCAGATACGCAGTATTTT

D gene: NA
V gene: TRBV18
clone size: NA
J gene: TRBJ2-1
CDR3 length: 14
CDR3 protein: CASSPLTRNNEQFF
CDR3 DNA: TGTGCCAGCTCACCTCTAACTAGGAACAATGAGCAGTTCTTC

D gene: NA
V gene: TRBV6-5
clone size: NA
J gene: TRBJ2-7
CDR3 length: 14
CDR3 protein: CASTRGGATYEQYF
CDR3 DNA: TGTGCCAGCACCCGAGGGGGGGCTACCTACGAGCAGTACTTC

D gene: TRBD2
V gene: TRBV4-1
clone size: NA
J gene: TRBJ2-3
CDR3 length: 17
CDR3 protein: CASSLGTSGVFTDTQYF
CDR3 DNA: TGCGCCAGCAGCCTGGGGACTAGCGGGGTATTCACAGATACGCAGTATTTT

D gene: TRBD2
V gene: TRBV5-1
clone size: NA
J gene: TRBJ2-3
CDR3 length: 15
CDR3 protein: CASRWEGSEARTQYF
CDR3 DNA: TGCGCCAGCAGGTGGGAGGGGTCGGAGGCCCGTACGCAGTATTTT

D gene: TRBD2
V gene: TRBV28
clone size: NA
J gene: TRBJ2-7
CDR3 length: 15
CDR3 protein: CASSTPGLGSYEQYF
CDR3 DNA: TGTGCCAGCAGTACTCCCGGACTAGGCTCCTACGAGCAGTACTTC